This T cell receptor (beta chain) was sequenced during a study of blood T cell repertoires in COVID-19. Study as a whole: PBMCs, B-cell-depleted T cells, or T cells provided the cDNA or gDNA that made up the material.

From germline, CDR1 is KGHDR and CDR2 SFDVKD. CDR3 length equals 12 residues. V shed 4 bases and J shed 4 bases, with 4 bases lying between them. How the authors handled the data: Amplification with reference gene primers provided the estimates of nucleated cell counts. Libraries were prepared by immunoSEQ multiplex PCR; TCRdb keeps only in-frame clonotypes and omits some of them. Clone size and the V and J calls come from that table; the DNA yielded D and trimming. In the table there are under 200,000 clones, about four fifths of which are singletons. Enrolled during active infection, Seattle patients were then followed longitudinally.

Sequences were obtained from peripheral blood. This receptor was identified in a woman aged 55-75 years with COVID-19, enrolled during active disease. The V gene is TRBV24-1, the J gene TRBJ1-3; D is unresolved. The CDR3 loop is CATSESGNTIYF. The CDR3 DNA reads as TGTGCCACCAGTGAGTCAGGAAACACCATATATTTT.